This T cell receptor (beta chain) was found in a study of blood T cells in healthy people across ages. Germline loops: CDR1 SNHLY, CDR2 FYNNEI. The CDR3 sequence is 13 residues long. Points on this clonotype: Its antigen is not known. Germline is not matched at one junction end, which may reflect a read error.

Together with a sample-barcoded 5' primer, a J-beta primer mix was included in a second PCR lasting about 6 to 11 cycles. TCRdb itself ran the 5' RACE reads through MiXCR, one entry per CDR3 protein. The profile shows about 1,000,000 distinct CDR3 sequences, roughly 45% of them singletons. Notes on the study in general: The donors' CMV status was not determined, possibly confounding changes in expanded clonotypes.

Material for sequencing was blood. The receptor comes from a woman between 55 and 75 years old in good health. The genes are TRBV2 and TRBJ2-1, with D uncertain. In DNA, the CDR3 is TGTGCCAGCAGTGAAGGCTCCTATAATGAGCAGTTCTTC. It specifies CASSEGSYNEQFF.